The 30 T cell receptor beta chains given below trace back to one sample, sequenced in a study of T cells in Graves' hyperthyroidism and ophthalmopathy. The TCR beta CDR3 regions underwent amplification using RNA transcripts as the source. The study used the HTBI primer set for a first-round RT-PCR of the TCR CDR3. TCRdb itself ran the multiplex PCR reads through MiXCR, one entry per CDR3 protein. The profile shows over 650,000 distinct CDR3 sequences, roughly 45% of them singletons. The sample was peripheral blood or thyroid tissue (not recorded which). Receptors were obtained from an adult man with Graves' disease, either hyperthyroidism or ophthalmopathy (not recorded which).

This clonotype was observed a handful of times. The rearrangement joins TRBV20-1 to TRBJ2-7, with D maybe TRBD2 (8 bases). Germline CDR1 DFQATT, CDR2 SNEGSKA (reference sequence). The CDR3 runs to 16 residues. Trimming left V 0 bases short and J 3 bases short, with 18 bases between. Written as DNA, the CDR3 is TGCAGTGCTAGAGATAGGGGGCCGGGAGGGGGCTACGAGCAGTACTTC. It codes for CSARDRGPGGGYEQYF.

On this clonotype: Its ends do not fully match the called genes, so a read error is possible. The chain uses TRBV29-1 and TRBJ1-2; 9 nucleotides line up with TRBD1. The CDR3 spans 13 residues. Germline CDR1 is SQVTM and CDR2 is ANQGSEA. The CDR3 DNA reads TGCAGCCCTTGGACAGGGGCTGGCTATGGCCACACCTTC. Residues: CSPWTGAGYGHTF.

Regarding this clonotype: As the CDR3 is not closed by the conserved phenylalanine or tryptophan, this likely results from a read error. The genes are TRBV7-3 and TRBJ1-2, with 8 bases fitting TRBD1. V was pared by 6 bases and J by 0 bases, with 3 bases of the junction left unmatched. The germline CDR1 and CDR2 sequences are SGHTA and FQGTGA. The CDR3 has 14 residues. The CDR3 is CASRTGEANYGYTY. The CDR3 DNA is TGTGCCAGCAGGACAGGGGAAGCTAACTATGGCTACACCTAC.

This clonotype was detected a few times. The chain carries TRBV5-1 and TRBJ1-3; D remains ambiguous. The germline gives CDR1 SGHRS, CDR2 YFSETQ. V gave up 0 bases and J gave up 0 bases, with 10 bases separating them. The CDR3 spans 16 residues. The CDR3 region is CASSLGGYHSGNTIYF. The DNA of the CDR3 is TGCGCCAGCAGCTTGGGCGGATACCACTCTGGAAACACCATATATTTT.

Note on this clonotype: This may stem from a read error, because a much larger clone lies one nucleotide away. V gene TRBV20-1 combines with J gene TRBJ2-5; D is possibly TRBD1 (6 bases). The CDR3 spans 13 residues. Looked up from germline, CDR1 is DFQATT and CDR2 is SNEGSKA (reference sequence). CDR3 sequence (DNA): TGCAGCGTTTCCAGGGGTGACATCGAGACCCAGTACTTC. It is translated as CSVSRGDIETQYF.

The rearrangement uses TRBV12-3 or TRBV12-4 and TRBJ2-5; the match to TRBD2 covers 14 bases. Trimming took 7 bases from V and 3 from J; bases not matched to a gene: 16. This CDR3 contains 19 residues. The CDR3 nucleotides are TGTGCCAGCACCCCCCGCGGGACTAGCGGGAGATGGGGGGAAGAGACCCAGTACTTC. Its translation is CASTPRGTSGRWGEETQYF.

In regard to this clonotype: This may be a read error, as it is one base from a much larger clone. The rearrangement uses TRBV10-3 and TRBJ1-1; D is possibly TRBD1 (5 bases). Trimming removed 4 bases at V and 4 bases at J, with 16 bases between. The germline V gene encodes CDR1 ENHRY and CDR2 SYGVKD. The CDR3 contains 15 residues. The CDR3 DNA reads as TGTGCCATCAGTGGACGGGGGATTGAAGGCACTGAAGCTTTCTTT. It yields the protein CAISGRGIEGTEAFF.

This clonotype is a singleton in its sample. The chain is built from TRBV29-1 and TRBJ1-3, with D tentatively TRBD1 (5 bases). The CDR3 has 15 residues. Germline CDR1 SQVTM, CDR2 ANQGSEA. With 2 bases removed from V and 0 bases from J, the gap between germline ends came to 11 bases. This CDR3 is CSVEPQAFSGNTIYF. Written as DNA, the CDR3 is TGCAGCGTTGAACCACAGGCCTTCTCTGGAAACACCATATATTTT.

The rearrangement joins TRBV4-3 to TRBJ1-5, with D perhaps TRBD1 (6 bases). The ends were cut back, 1 base at V and 4 bases at J, with 8 bases in the middle. The germline CDR1 and CDR2 sequences are LGHNA and YSLEER. The CDR3 has 14 amino acids. CDR3 amino acids: CASSQVRGNQPQHF. The CDR3 nucleotides are TGCGCCAGCAGCCAAGTGAGGGGGAATCAGCCCCAGCATTTT.

The chain carries TRBV19 and TRBJ1-1; D remains unclear. V lost 5 bases and J 0 bases, leaving 7 bases between the germline ends. Germline lookup yields CDR1 LNHDA and CDR2 SQIVND (reference sequence). The CDR3 runs 13 residues. In DNA form, the CDR3 reads TGTGCCAGTAGTCGGAGGGTGAACACTGAAGCTTTCTTT. It encodes CASSRRVNTEAFF.

In the case of this clonotype: Because the CDR3 is missing its conserved closing phenylalanine or tryptophan, this is likely a read error. The DNA is omitted, as the CDR3 cannot be located on it reliably, and the CDR3 follows TCRdb's listing. The rearrangement joins TRBV9 to TRBJ2-7. 8 amino acids form the CDR3, both terminal residues included. Germline assignment: CDR1 SGDLS and CDR2 YYNGEE. This CDR3 reads CASSVGTT.

The chain links TRBV20-1 to TRBJ2-5; 9 bases match TRBD2. V dropped 0 bases and J dropped 1; count of bases not matched to a gene: 6. The germline gives CDR1 DFQATT, CDR2 SNEGSKA (reference sequence). The CDR3 is 16 amino acids. CDR3 in DNA: TGCAGTGCTAGAGAATTGGCTAGCGGGATCCAAGAGACCCAGTACTTC. Its protein is CSARELASGIQETQYF.

This clonotype occurred once. The genes are TRBV15 and TRBJ1-4, with D possibly being TRBD1 (5 bases). This CDR3 spans 14 amino acids. Trimming left V 1 base short and J 5 bases short, with 8 bases between. CDR1 and CDR2 from the germline V gene are LNHNV and YYDKDF (reference sequence). The CDR3 sequence is CATSRGQLNEKLFF. For the CDR3, the DNA is TGTGCCACCAGCAGAGGACAGCTAAATGAAAAACTGTTTTTT.

This clonotype has a handful of counts. The V and J genes are TRBV19 and TRBJ2-7; a possible D gene is TRBD1 (5 bases). The germline V gene has CDR1 LNHDA and CDR2 SQIVND (reference sequence). CDR3 length: 14 residues. The V gene lost 6 bases and the J gene lost 1 base, with 13 bases spanning the gap. CDR3 nucleotide sequence: TGTGCCAGTAGCCTTGACAGTTTTTCCTACGAGCAGTACTTC. This encodes CASSLDSFSYEQYF.

The genes are TRBV9 and TRBJ1-4; no clear D gene. Germline assignment: CDR1 SGDLS and CDR2 YYNGEE. V shed 3 bases and J shed 4 bases, with 13 bases lying between them. The CDR3 loop spans 15 amino acids. CDR3 nucleotide sequence: TGTGCCAGCAGCGACCAGGACGGCTTTAATGAAAAACTGTTTTTT. Translation gives CASSDQDGFNEKLFF.

This clonotype occurred a few times. This chain connects TRBV20-1 to TRBJ2-5, with 15 bases fitting TRBD2. The CDR3 sequence is 17 residues long. Germline V lookup: CDR1 DFQATT, CDR2 SNEGSKA (reference sequence). V trimming: 0 bases; J trimming: 1 base; junction bases outside the gene matches: 3. The CDR3 coding sequence is TGCAGTGCTAGAGATGGGACTAGCGGGGGGTTCCAAGAGACCCAGTACTTC. Translating it yields CSARDGTSGGFQETQYF.

On this clonotype itself: A much larger clone differs from this one at a single base, so this may be a read error. The chain links TRBV10-3 to TRBJ2-2; tentative D call: TRBD2 (6 bases). The CDR3 is 13 amino acids. Trimming cost V 5 bases and J 5 bases, with 9 bases left between them. The germline CDR1 and CDR2 sequences are ENHRY and SYGVKD. CDR3 protein: CAISQLATGELFF. CDR3 nucleotide sequence: TGTGCCATCAGTCAACTAGCAACCGGGGAGCTGTTTTTT.

This clonotype has just a few counts. The chain's CDR3 is CASSLGRWSEQYF. CDR3 sequence (DNA): TGTGCCAGCAGTCTCGGGAGGTGGAGCGAGCAGTACTTC. V usage is TRBV12-3 or TRBV12-4 and J usage is TRBJ2-7; 7 bases align to TRBD2. CDR3 length: 13 amino acids. Losses at the gene ends were 5 bases for V and 6 bases for J; bases not matched to a gene: 7.

The chain carries TRBV20-1 and TRBJ2-5; 8 positions agree with TRBD1. The CDR3 runs 15 residues. With V trimmed by 4 bases and J by 5 bases, 12 bases remained unmatched. The germline V gene encodes CDR1 DFQATT and CDR2 SNEGSKA (reference sequence). The CDR3 region is CSANNPTGVMETQYF. The CDR3 nucleotides read TGCAGTGCTAACAACCCGACAGGGGTTATGGAGACCCAGTACTTC.

The chain employs TRBV20-1 and TRBJ1-1; tentative D call: TRBD1 (5 bases). Trimming shortened V by 5 bases and J by 7 bases, and 20 bases separated the two germline ends. This CDR3 has 14 residues. CDR1 is DFQATT, CDR2 SNEGSKA, per germline (reference sequence). The CDR3 region has the DNA TGCAGTGCTTCCAGACAGTCTCAGTCCGGTGAAGCTTTCTTT. Its translation is CSASRQSQSGEAFF.

The CDR3 protein is CASSKGELFF. The CDR3 nucleotides read TGTGCCAGCAGTAAAGGGGAGCTGTTTTTT. The chain combines TRBV12-3 or TRBV12-4 with TRBJ2-2; D call uncertain. Trimming took off 5 bases at V and 8 bases at J, with 3 bases between the two ends. This CDR3 has 10 residues.

The chain employs TRBV12-3 or TRBV12-4 and TRBJ1-1; no clear D. CDR3 length: 14 amino acids. Trimming took off 6 bases at V and 1 base at J, with 12 bases between the two ends. CDR3 sequence (DNA): TGTGCCAGCAGCCCCGAACGAGGGAACACTGAAGCTTTCTTT. It yields the protein CASSPERGNTEAFF.

This clonotype has more than one count but fewer than ten. The V gene is TRBV7-2, the J gene TRBJ1-2; weak D call: TRBD1 (5 bases). Per the germline V gene, CDR1 is SGHTA and CDR2 is FQGNSA. V gave up 5 bases and J gave up 5 bases, with 18 bases separating them. CDR3 length: 15 residues. The CDR3 DNA is TGTGCCAGCAGCCAAGCGGGGGGAAAGCAGTATGGCTACACCTTC. Its translation is CASSQAGGKQYGYTF.

This clonotype is a singleton in its sample. Being one base from a much bigger clone, this may be a read error. The genes are TRBV10-3 and TRBJ1-1, with D possibly TRBD1 on 5 matching bases. The CDR3 has 13 residues. Germline V gene lookup returns CDR1 ENHRY and CDR2 SYGVKD. The V and J ends lost 9 bases and 0 bases respectively, with 11 bases between them. The CDR3 sequence: CAIRREMNTEAFF. DNA of the CDR3: TGTGCCATTCGCAGGGAAATGAACACTGAAGCTTTCTTT.

This chain connects TRBV29-1 to TRBJ1-2, with D perhaps TRBD1 (6 bases). The CDR3 extends over 12 amino acids. Trimming shortened V by 4 bases and J by 8 bases, and 14 bases separated the two germline ends. The germline CDR1 and CDR2 sequences are SQVTM and ANQGSEA. Written as DNA, the CDR3 is TGCAGCGTTGTCGGTGGGGGGGGCGGCTACACCTTC. It is translated as CSVVGGGGGYTF. Drawing the rest from reference TRBV29-1 and TRBJ1-2, the complete variable domain is SAVISQKPSRDICQRGTSLTIQCQVDSQVTMMFWYRQQPGQSLTLIATANQGSEATYESGFVIDKFPISRPNLTFSTLTVSNMSPEDSSIYLCSVVGGGGGYTFGSGTRLTVV.

This sequence joins TRBV6-5 and TRBJ1-1; maybe TRBD1 (6 bases). Trimming took 0 bases from V and 0 from J, leaving 11 bases between them. The germline CDR1 and CDR2 sequences are MNHEY and SVGAGI. There are 16 residues in the CDR3. The chain's CDR3 is CASSYSRQDMNTEAFF. The CDR3, as DNA: TGTGCCAGCAGTTACTCGAGACAGGACATGAACACTGAAGCTTTCTTT.

J is TRBJ1-1 and V is TRBV7-2, with D maybe TRBD1 (5 bases). Germline V gene sequence: CDR1 SGHTA, CDR2 FQGNSA. This CDR3 contains 15 residues. V shed 6 bases and J shed 3 bases, with 17 bases lying between them. The CDR3 protein is CASRRGQGFDTEAFF. CDR3 DNA: TGTGCCAGCAGGAGAGGGCAGGGCTTCGACACTGAAGCTTTCTTT.

The chain has TRBV25-1 and TRBJ2-7; 9 nucleotides match TRBD2. Losses at the gene ends were 5 bases for V and 2 bases for J; bases not matched to a gene: 4. Germline V gene lookup returns CDR1 MGHDK and CDR2 SYGVNS. CDR3 length equals 14 residues. The CDR3: CASSFPSGAYEQYF. CDR3 bases: TGTGCCAGCAGTTTCCCTAGCGGGGCCTACGAGCAGTACTTC.

This clonotype has a count of ten or more. This chain uses TRBV7-8 with TRBJ1-2; D is possibly TRBD1 (5 bases). The CDR3 runs 16 residues. Germline CDR1 and CDR2: SGHVS and FQNEAQ. Trimming stripped 4 bases from V and 0 bases from J, with 15 bases between. CDR3 amino acids: CASSSGTWGANYGYTF. The CDR3, as DNA: TGTGCCAGCAGCTCCGGAACTTGGGGCGCTAACTATGGCTACACCTTC.

This clonotype has at least ten counts. This chain connects TRBV2 to TRBJ1-4; TRBD1 matches 10 bases. V trimming: 11 bases; J trimming: 10 bases; junction bases outside the gene matches: 4. Germline V lookup: CDR1 SNHLY, CDR2 FYNNEI. The length of the CDR3 is 11 residues. In DNA, the CDR3 is TGTGCCGGGACAGGGGAAGGAAAACTGTTTTTT. Amino acid sequence: CAGTGEGKLFF.